The TCR beta chain under discussion was sequenced for a study of blood T cells in healthy people across ages. Across the study: Capture by template switching was about one barcoded beta molecule per two T cells.

A J-beta primer mix and a sample-barcoded 5' primer were used in a second PCR of about 7 to 11 cycles. TCRdb redid the calling of the 5' RACE reads with MiXCR, one entry per CDR3 protein. Of approximately 830,000 distinct CDR3 sequences listed, around 62% are singletons. Findings of the study overall: Because sorting was not performed, PBMCs prevented conclusive naive versus antigen-experienced comparison. Across the age range, TCR beta diversity per million T cells fell in a roughly linear way.

Comment on this clonotype: Its antigen is undetermined.

The sample comprised blood. The TCR originated in a man aged 25-40 years in good health.

CDR3 nucleotide sequence: TGTGCCAGCAGTGCATCTAACAATGAGCAGTTCTTC. It encodes CASSASNNEQFF. The rearrangement uses TRBV6-2 or TRBV6-3 and TRBJ2-1, with D unresolved. The CDR3 covers 12 residues. The germline V and J ends were trimmed by 5 bases and 5 bases, with 7 bases remaining between them. In germline, CDR1 is MNHEY, CDR2 SVGEGT.